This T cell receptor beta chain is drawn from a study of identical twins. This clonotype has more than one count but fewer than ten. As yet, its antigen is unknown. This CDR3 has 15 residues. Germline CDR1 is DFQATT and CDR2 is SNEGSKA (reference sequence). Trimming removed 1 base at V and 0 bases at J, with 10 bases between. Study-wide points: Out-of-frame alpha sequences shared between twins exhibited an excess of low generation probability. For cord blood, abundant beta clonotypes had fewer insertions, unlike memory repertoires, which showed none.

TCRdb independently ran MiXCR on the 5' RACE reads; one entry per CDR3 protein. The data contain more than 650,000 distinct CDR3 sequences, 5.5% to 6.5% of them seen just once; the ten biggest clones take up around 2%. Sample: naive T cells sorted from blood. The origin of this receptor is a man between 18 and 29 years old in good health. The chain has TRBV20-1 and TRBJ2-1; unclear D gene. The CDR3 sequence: CSARGRKSSYNEQFF. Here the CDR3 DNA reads TGCAGTGCTAGAGGTAGAAAGAGCTCCTACAATGAGCAGTTCTTC.